This TCR beta chain was sequenced during a study of blood T cell repertoires in COVID-19 (dated by TCRdb to 2020 to 2021). Concerning the study at large: Samples covering the acute and convalescent phases of COVID-19 were provided by collaborators in the United States, Italy and Spain. Subjects who had been exposed to COVID-19, were actively infected with it, or had recovered from it provided the deeply sampled blood TCRbeta repertoires that made up the dataset. The repertoires were made available in a free public database intended to serve as a resource for research on the immune response to SARS-CoV-2. The prospective study material was composed of cDNA or gDNA derived from T cells, B-cell-depleted T cells, or PBMCs. A de-identified subject ID, COVID-19 status, age in years and sex were almost always included in the sample metadata. Where available, HLA class I and class II types were obtained from metadata supplied by the sample provider rather than from assay-based typing. The samples were drawn from the first 160 participants of the ongoing ImmuneRACE study and from 1,254 subjects provided by 6 global collaborators. Study-wide findings and limitations: Clinical and demographic metadata were provided uncurated, with the amount varying by source and participant.

This clone has a single count. Its target antigen remains unknown. Per-base qualities were not stored, and no clone one base away is much larger. The immunoSEQ Assay, a bias-controlled multiplex PCR, was used to amplify TCRbeta CDR3 regions from genomic DNA. The authors' pipeline ran thus. The number of nucleated cells in each sample was estimated from the amplification of reference gene primers within the assay. To quantify the absolute abundance of each unique TCRbeta CDR3 rearrangement, sequence reads were collapsed and filtered. Productive Simpson clonality was computed per sample as the square root of Simpson's diversity index over productive rearrangements. As stored in TCRdb, this immuneACCESS dataset retains in-frame rearrangements with V and J assigned. A fraction of the clones does not appear; measured against another copy, unresolved V genes explain less than half of the discrepancy, and the remainder lacks a known reason. The DNA gave D and trimming, while V, J and clone size come from that table. The sample table lists just over 300,000 clones, 90% of them with a count of one. Around 4.3% of the sample goes to the ten largest clones.

Participants in the prospective study were enrolled through a virtual design, were aged roughly 18 to 100 years, and lived in under 25 United States geographic areas. To assign participants to cohorts, the prospective study relied on clinical history that participants themselves reported in a screening survey and a study questionnaire. Each participant in the prospective study had whole blood, serum and a nasopharyngeal or oropharyngeal swab collected by mobile phlebotomists. Participants in the prospective study had the option to provide additional blood draws and questionnaires over a 2-month period. Before DNA extraction, prospective study blood samples were shipped either frozen or at room temperature. The material sequenced was PBMCs or T cells enriched from blood (not recorded which). The clonotype was recovered from a woman aged 18-29 years with acute COVID-19.

CDR3 loop: CASSMYRGSSYNEQFF. In nucleotides, the sequence is TGTGCCAGTAGTATGTACCGGGGGAGCTCCTACAATGAGCAGTTCTTC. The rearrangement joined TRBV19 to TRBJ2-1; TRBD2 is a possible D gene, resting on 6 matching bases. As encoded in the germline V gene (reference sequence), CDR1 is LNHDA while CDR2 is SQIVND. Trimming removed 3 bases from V and 0 bases from J, leaving 12 bases between the germline ends. The CDR3 holds 16 amino acids from the cysteine to the phenylalanine. Left in the record is the CDR3 DNA by itself, 48 bases read in frame from the first base.